One and the same sample provided the 6 T cell receptor beta chains below, sequenced in a study of shared clonotypes between healthy human individuals. Naivety among CD8 cells was defined by CD45RO negativity and positive CCR7 selection, thereby excluding terminally differentiated effector memory CD45RA+ cells. Produced via immunoSEQ multiplex PCR; TCRdb's table is partial and in-frame only. Found here are millions of clones, about 94% of them singletons; the top ten hold roughly 1.1%. The sequencing sample was made of naive CD8+ T cells sorted from blood. These receptors originate from a man between 18 and 35 years old in good health.

The V and J genes are TRBV10-3 and TRBJ2-3; a weak D match, TRBD1 (5 bases). CDR1 is ENHRY, CDR2 SYGVKD, per germline. Trimming removed 2 bases at V and 2 bases at J, with 11 bases between. The CDR3 spans 15 residues. CDR3 residues: CAISEIMGPTDTQYF. In DNA, the CDR3 is TGTGCCATCAGTGAGATCATGGGGCCCACAGATACGCAGTATTTT.

The CDR3 nucleotides are TGTGCCTGTGATCCAGGGGGCTCTTCCTACGAGCAGTACTTC. Translated, it gives CACDPGGSSYEQYF. The chain couples TRBV30 to TRBJ2-7; TRBD1 aligns across 8 bases. Germline-derived CDR1 and CDR2 are GTSNPN and SVGIG (reference sequence). The CDR3 is made up of 14 amino acids. Unmatched junction bases numbered 8, after V lost 6 bases and J lost 1 base.

As regards this clone: The same CDR3 arises from other DNA sequences in this sample as well. The rearrangement uses TRBV5-6 and TRBJ2-3; D not resolved. V lost 1 base and J 6 bases, leaving 6 bases between the germline ends. The V gene's germline CDR1 is SGHDT and CDR2 YYEEEE. The length of the CDR3 is 12 residues. In DNA form, the CDR3 reads TGTGCCAGCAGCTTGCTGGCGGATACGCAGTATTTT. This translates into CASSLLADTQYF. The entire variable domain, with the rest obtained from reference TRBV5-6 and TRBJ2-3, is as follows: DAGVTQSPTHLIKTRGQQVTLRCSPKSGHDTVSWYQQALGQGPQFIFQYYEEEERQRGNFPDRFSGHQFPNYSSELNVNALLLGDSALYLCASSLLADTQYFGPGTRLTVL.

The chain is built from TRBV4-1 and TRBJ2-7; D is undetermined. V was shortened by 5 bases and J by 3 bases, with 11 bases between the two germline ends. CDR1 and CDR2 from the germline V gene are MGHRA and YSYEKL. The CDR3 extends over 13 amino acids. The CDR3 coding sequence is TGCGCCAGCAGCTTCGGGCGCCACTACGAGCAGTACTTC. Its protein product is CASSFGRHYEQYF.

V gene TRBV4-3 combines with J gene TRBJ2-5; tentative D call: TRBD1 (7 bases). Deletions cut 1 base from V and 1 base from J, with 10 bases between. From germline, CDR1 is LGHNA and CDR2 YSLEER. This CDR3 region has 15 residues. This CDR3 is CASSQGQGGQETQYF. CDR3 DNA: TGCGCCAGCAGCCAAGGGCAGGGGGGCCAAGAGACCCAGTACTTC.

The V call is TRBV6-1, the J call TRBJ2-1; 12 bases map to TRBD2. Germline trimming cut 4 bases from V and 3 bases from J; bases unmatched to any gene: 4. Per germline, CDR1 MNHNS and CDR2 SASEGT. CDR3 length: 16 amino acids. The DNA of the CDR3 is TGTGCCAGCAGTGGAACTAGCGGGGGGTTCTACAATGAGCAGTTCTTC. This gives the protein CASSGTSGGFYNEQFF.